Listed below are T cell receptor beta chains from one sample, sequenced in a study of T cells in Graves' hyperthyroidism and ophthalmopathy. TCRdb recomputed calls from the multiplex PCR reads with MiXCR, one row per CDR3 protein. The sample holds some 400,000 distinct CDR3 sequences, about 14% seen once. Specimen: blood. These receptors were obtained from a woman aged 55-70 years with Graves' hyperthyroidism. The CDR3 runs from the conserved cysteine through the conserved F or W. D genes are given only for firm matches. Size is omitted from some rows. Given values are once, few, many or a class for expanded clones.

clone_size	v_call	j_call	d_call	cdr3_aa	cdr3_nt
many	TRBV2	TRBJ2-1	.	CASSRWESSYNEQFF	TGTGCCAGCAGTAGGTGGGAGAGCTCCTACAATGAGCAGTTCTTC
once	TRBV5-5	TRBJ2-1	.	CASSAILDKQFF	TGTGCCAGCAGCGCCATACTGGATAAGCAGTTCTTC
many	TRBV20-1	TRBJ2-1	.	CSASDNEQFF	TGCAGTGCTAGTGACAATGAGCAGTTCTTC
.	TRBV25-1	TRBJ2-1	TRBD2	CASLAGGLYVEQFF	TGTGCCAGCCTAGCGGGAGGCCTATACGTTGAGCAGTTCTTC
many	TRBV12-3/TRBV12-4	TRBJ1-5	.	CASSFRGSNQPQHF	TGTGCCAGCAGTTTTCGGGGGAGCAATCAGCCCCAGCATTTT
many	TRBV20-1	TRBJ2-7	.	CSARDLSLSYEQYF	TGCAGTGCTAGAGATCTGTCACTCTCCTACGAGCAGTACTTC
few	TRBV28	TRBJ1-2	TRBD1	CASSWGQDYGYTF	TGTGCCAGCAGCTGGGGACAGGACTATGGCTACACCTTC
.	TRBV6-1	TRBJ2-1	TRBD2	CASTRDFLRELANEQFF	TGTGCCAGCACTCGGGATTTTTTGCGGGAGCTCGCCAATGAGCAGTTCTTC
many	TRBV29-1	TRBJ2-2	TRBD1	CSVDTGTGGTGELFF	TGCAGCGTTGACACCGGGACAGGGGGTACCGGGGAGCTGTTTTTT
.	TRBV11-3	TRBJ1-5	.	CASSLENNGEPQHF	TGTGCCAGCAGCTTAGAGAATAACGGGGAGCCCCAGCATTTT
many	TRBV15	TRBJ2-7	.	CATSRDLLTVEQYF	TGTGCCACCAGCAGAGATCTCCTGACCGTCGAGCAGTACTTC
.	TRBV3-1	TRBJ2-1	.	CASSQDTGSFNEQFF	TGTGCCAGCAGCCAAGATACAGGATCCTTCAATGAGCAGTTCTTC
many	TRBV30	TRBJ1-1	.	CAWSGTNTEAFF	TGTGCCTGGAGTGGGACGAACACTGAAGCTTTCTTT
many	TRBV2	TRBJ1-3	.	CASSEGQVSSGNTIYF	TGTGCCAGCAGTGAAGGACAGGTATCCTCTGGAAACACCATATATTTT
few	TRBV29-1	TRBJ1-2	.	CSVEGGARYTF	TGCAGCGTTGAGGGTGGGGCCCGCTACACCTTC
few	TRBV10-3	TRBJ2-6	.	CAIRTERAFSGANVLTF	TGTGCCATCAGGACCGAGCGGGCCTTCTCTGGGGCCAACGTCCTGACTTTC
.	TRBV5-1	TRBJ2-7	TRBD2	CASSPGLVVEQYF	TGCGCCAGCAGCCCCGGACTAGTTGTCGAGCAGTACTTC
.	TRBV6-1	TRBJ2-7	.	CASSPSTGPSYEQYF	TGTGCCAGCAGCCCTTCGACGGGCCCATCCTACGAGCAGTACTTC
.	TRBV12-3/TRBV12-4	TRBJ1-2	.	CAGSPGTNYGYTF	TGTGCCGGCAGTCCAGGGACTAACTATGGCTACACCTTC
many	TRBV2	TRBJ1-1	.	CASKGDMNTEAFF	TGTGCCAGCAAGGGGGATATGAACACTGAAGCTTTCTTT
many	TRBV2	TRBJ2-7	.	CASKWTNYEQYF	TGTGCCAGCAAGTGGACTAACTACGAGCAGTACTTC
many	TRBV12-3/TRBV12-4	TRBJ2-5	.	CASSPSRGAMAYF	TGTGCCAGCAGCCCAAGCAGGGGAGCGATGGCGTACTTC